This T cell receptor (beta chain) was sequenced during a study of blood T cell repertoires in COVID-19. Study overall: From the United States, Italy and Spain came samples of acute and convalescent COVID-19. Nucleic acid was either cDNA or gDNA, and it came from T cells, B-cell-depleted T cells, or PBMCs.

The study assigned cohorts using participant-reported clinical history. CDR3 size: 13 residues. Trimming stripped 5 bases from V and 14 bases from J, with 17 bases between. Germline V lookup: CDR1 SGDLS, CDR2 YYNGEE. Original handling: Estimated nucleated cell counts came from reference gene primer amplification. Generated by immunoSEQ multiplex PCR, the TCRdb table keeps only in-frame clones and is missing some. D and trimming were read from the DNA, whereas the V and J calls and clone size are those reported in that table. Here the sample spans 150,000 to 200,000 clones, 82% being singletons. This TCR was recovered from a woman in her fifties or sixties with acute COVID-19. This chain connects TRBV9 to TRBJ1-6, with D unresolved. Sequenced: PBMCs or T cells enriched from blood (not recorded which). The CDR3 loop reads CASSIAGSPTLHF. CDR3 sequence (DNA): TGTGCCAGCAGTATCGCCGGGTCCCCAACCCTCCACTTT.